A selection of T cell receptor beta chains follows, all from one sample in a study of cytomegalovirus exposure and HLA in healthy donors. The data were produced by immunoSEQ multiplex PCR, yet TCRdb's version contains in-frame clones alone and is incomplete. The table includes approximately 280,000 clones, about 86% detected once. Sequencing input: PBMCs. The origin of the receptors is a woman aged 18-35 years in good health and CMV-seronegative. The CDR3 runs from the conserved cysteine through the conserved F or W. D genes are given only for firm matches. Some rows mark clone size as missing; the rest say once, few, many or name a class of expanded clone.

j_call,v_call,clone_size,cdr3_length,d_call,cdr3_aa,cdr3_nt
TRBJ1-2,TRBV2,-,14,TRBD1,CASSDQGAEIGYTF,TGTGCCAGCAGTGACCAGGGGGCAGAGATTGGCTACACCTTC
TRBJ2-1,TRBV29-1,-,13,-,CSVTLQGLNEQFF,TGCAGCGTCACCTTACAGGGCTTGAATGAGCAGTTCTTC
TRBJ2-7,TRBV11-2,-,14,TRBD1,CASSPTGGRYEQYF,TGTGCCAGCAGCCCGACAGGGGGTCGCTACGAGCAGTACTTC
TRBJ1-2,TRBV28,-,15,-,CASSSLGLVNYGYTF,TGTGCCAGCTCTAGCCTGGGCCTAGTCAACTATGGCTACACCTTC
TRBJ2-1,TRBV4-1,once,15,TRBD1,CASSQRQGVFNEQFF,TGCGCCAGCAGCCAGCGACAGGGGGTTTTCAATGAGCAGTTCTTC
TRBJ1-3,TRBV30,-,15,-,CAWSGKHPWECTIYF,TGTGCCTGGAGTGGGAAACATCCCTGGGAGTGCACCATATATTTT
TRBJ1-6,TRBV6-5,few,11,-,CASTFNSPLHF,TGTGCCAGCACCTTTAATTCACCCCTCCACTTT
TRBJ2-1,TRBV12-5,-,12,-,CASGLGGTWQFF,TGTGCTAGTGGTTTGGGTGGGACATGGCAGTTCTTC
TRBJ2-3,TRBV9,-,16,TRBD2,CASSVGLAGGTDTQYF,TGTGCCAGCAGCGTCGGACTAGCGGGGGGCACAGATACGCAGTATTTT
TRBJ2-7,TRBV2,-,17,-,CASSELPFRGTAYEQYF,TGTGCCAGCAGTGAACTCCCATTTCGGGGGACCGCCTACGAGCAGTACTTC
TRBJ1-5,TRBV5-4,-,15,TRBD1,CASSSGTGHNQPQHF,TGTGCCAGCAGCTCCGGGACAGGGCACAATCAGCCCCAGCATTTT
TRBJ2-7,TRBV4-1,once,15,TRBD2,CASSLGTSAIYEQYF,TGCGCCAGCAGCCTAGGGACTAGCGCTATCTACGAGCAGTACTTC
TRBJ1-1,TRBV18,-,13,-,CASSASQGTEAFF,TGTGCCAGCTCAGCAAGCCAGGGCACTGAAGCTTTCTTT
TRBJ2-3,TRBV4-1,-,19,TRBD2,CASSRSGSLAGVSTDTQYF,TGCGCCAGCAGCCGAAGTGGAAGTCTAGCGGGGGTAAGCACAGATACGCAGTATTTT
TRBJ2-3,TRBV27,-,16,-,CASSPRPTRITDTQYF,TGTGCCAGCAGTCCCCGGCCTACTAGGATCACAGATACGCAGTATTTT
TRBJ2-7,TRBV6-6,-,12,-,CASSQDIYEQYF,TGTGCCAGCAGCCAAGACATCTACGAGCAGTACTTC
TRBJ1-6,TRBV6-5,-,15,TRBD1,CASSLPTGHNSPLHF,TGTGCCAGCAGTCTGCCGACAGGGCATAATTCACCCCTCCACTTT
TRBJ2-7,TRBV29-1,-,12,-,CSVEPNSYEQYF,TGCAGCGTTGAACCTAACTCCTACGAGCAGTACTTC
TRBJ2-7,TRBV28,-,14,TRBD1,CASRWTGGNYEQYF,TGTGCCAGCAGATGGACAGGGGGCAATTACGAGCAGTACTTC
TRBJ2-7,TRBV13,-,15,-,CASSLSGKSSYEQYF,TGTGCCAGCAGCTTATCCGGGAAGAGCTCCTACGAGCAGTACTTC
TRBJ2-7,TRBV6-5,-,15,TRBD1,CASSYSRQGAGEQYF,TGTGCCAGCAGTTACTCGAGGCAGGGGGCGGGCGAGCAGTACTTC
TRBJ2-3,TRBV4-1,-,16,TRBD2,CASSQGPAGVPDTQYF,TGCGCCAGCAGCCAAGGACCAGCGGGAGTCCCAGATACGCAGTATTTT
TRBJ1-1,TRBV4-1,-,14,-,CASSQPGKNTEAFF,TGCGCCAGCAGCCAGCCAGGGAAGAACACTGAAGCTTTCTTT
TRBJ1-5,TRBV28,-,16,-,CASSFSRGYLFQPQHF,TGTGCCAGCAGTTTTTCAAGGGGGTACCTTTTTCAGCCCCAGCATTTT
TRBJ2-2,TRBV7-2,once,15,-,CASSLAETNTGELFF,TGTGCCAGCAGCTTAGCCGAGACGAACACCGGGGAGCTGTTTTTT
TRBJ2-3,TRBV5-1,-,14,TRBD2,CASTKRESTDTQYF,TGCGCCAGCACCAAGCGGGAGTCGACAGATACGCAGTATTTT
TRBJ2-2,TRBV7-3,-,16,TRBD2,CASSAPGRGEGGELFF,TGTGCCAGCAGCGCCCCGGGGCGGGGGGAAGGCGGGGAGCTGTTTTTT
TRBJ2-5,TRBV28,few,15,TRBD1,CASSLSTGAQETQYF,TGTGCCAGCAGTTTGTCAACAGGGGCCCAAGAGACCCAGTACTTC
TRBJ2-1,TRBV2,-,17,TRBD2,CASSGPTSGGPYNEQFF,TGTGCCAGCAGTGGACCAACTAGCGGGGGCCCCTACAATGAGCAGTTCTTC
TRBJ1-2,TRBV28,-,13,TRBD1,CASSPDRAHGYTF,TGTGCCAGCAGCCCTGACAGGGCCCATGGCTACACCTTC
TRBJ2-1,TRBV9,-,16,TRBD1,CASSVATGQGAFEQFF,TGTGCCAGCAGCGTAGCTACGGGACAGGGGGCATTTGAGCAGTTCTTC
TRBJ2-7,TRBV5-6,-,13,-,CASSLFGVHEQYF,TGTGCCAGCAGCTTATTCGGAGTCCACGAGCAGTACTTC
TRBJ1-2,TRBV5-1,-,15,TRBD1,CASSLEGGRDYGYTF,TGCGCCAGCAGCTTGGAAGGGGGCAGAGACTATGGCTACACCTTC
TRBJ2-7,TRBV7-9,-,14,-,CASSFNAGSYEQYF,TGTGCCAGCAGCTTTAACGCTGGCAGCTACGAGCAGTACTTC
TRBJ1-1,TRBV9,-,15,-,CASSVDGGLGTEAFF,TGTGCCAGCAGCGTAGACGGGGGGTTAGGCACTGAAGCTTTCTTT
TRBJ2-7,TRBV7-9,-,12,-,CASSGQFDEQYF,TGTGCCAGCAGCGGACAGTTCGACGAGCAGTACTTC
TRBJ2-3,TRBV2,-,15,-,CASSEVGGRGDTQYF,TGTGCCAGCAGTGAAGTTGGCGGGCGAGGGGATACGCAGTATTTT
TRBJ2-7,TRBV19,-,16,-,CASSIGADSLPYEQYF,TGTGCCAGTAGTATAGGGGCGGACTCCCTCCCCTACGAGCAGTACTTC
TRBJ1-3,TRBV4-1,-,15,-,CASSQLFGAGNTIYF,TGCGCCAGCAGCCAATTGTTCGGGGCTGGAAACACCATATATTTT
TRBJ2-7,TRBV5-1,-,15,-,CASRLDSSSSYEQYF,TGCGCCAGCAGGCTAGACTCCTCCAGCTCCTACGAGCAGTACTTC
TRBJ2-5,TRBV4-3,-,16,TRBD2,CASSQEGLAGKETQYF,TGCGCCAGCAGCCAAGAAGGACTAGCGGGGAAAGAGACCCAGTACTTC
TRBJ1-5,TRBV19,-,13,TRBD1,CATSDRERQPQHF,TGTGCCACTTCGGACAGGGAGCGTCAGCCCCAGCATTTT
TRBJ2-1,TRBV5-1,-,17,-,CASSLAFGQLFLDEQFF,TGCGCCAGCAGCTTGGCCTTCGGACAGTTATTTTTGGATGAGCAGTTCTTC
TRBJ1-2,TRBV19,-,12,-,CASRDGYYGYTF,TGTGCCAGTCGTGACGGGTACTATGGCTACACCTTC
TRBJ1-2,TRBV7-2,-,14,TRBD1,CASSTGQSNYGYTF,TGTGCCAGCAGCACGGGACAGTCGAACTATGGCTACACCTTC
TRBJ2-2,TRBV7-6,-,16,-,CASKGQDSFSAGELFF,TGTGCCAGCAAAGGTCAGGACAGCTTCTCCGCCGGGGAGCTGTTTTTT
TRBJ1-2,TRBV29-1,-,13,-,CSAGGLANYGYTF,TGCAGCGCCGGGGGGTTAGCTAACTATGGCTACACCTTC
TRBJ1-5,TRBV6-1,-,14,TRBD1,CASTGQDSNQPQHF,TGTGCCAGCACCGGACAGGATAGCAATCAGCCCCAGCATTTT
TRBJ2-7,TRBV6-5,-,13,TRBD2,CASSRPGGSEQYF,TGTGCCAGCAGCAGACCCGGGGGGTCCGAGCAGTACTTC
TRBJ2-7,TRBV14,-,15,-,CASSRGTGKRYEQYF,TGTGCCAGCAGCCGGGGAACAGGGAAGAGGTACGAGCAGTACTTC
TRBJ1-4,TRBV7-9,-,14,-,CASSKGGMDEKLFF,TGTGCCAGCAGCAAGGGCGGGATGGATGAAAAACTGTTTTTT
TRBJ2-7,TRBV28,-,15,-,CASSFLGGAGYEQYF,TGTGCCAGCAGTTTTCTAGGGGGGGCAGGCTACGAGCAGTACTTC
TRBJ2-3,TRBV15,-,16,TRBD2,CATSRTSGFSTDTQYF,TGTGCCACCAGCAGAACTAGCGGTTTTAGCACAGATACGCAGTATTTT
TRBJ2-1,TRBV4-1,once,16,TRBD2,CASSPGTSGTYNEQFF,TGCGCCAGCAGCCCCGGGACTAGCGGGACCTACAATGAGCAGTTCTTC
TRBJ1-1,TRBV2,-,14,-,CASRSVTGKTEAFF,TGTGCCAGCCGGAGCGTAACAGGGAAAACTGAAGCTTTCTTT
TRBJ1-5,TRBV30,few,13,-,CAWAGVDNQPQHF,TGTGCCTGGGCAGGGGTGGACAATCAGCCCCAGCATTTT
TRBJ1-2,TRBV27,-,14,-,CASSPPGSFYGYTF,TGTGCCAGCAGCCCGCCCGGGTCCTTCTATGGCTACACCTTC